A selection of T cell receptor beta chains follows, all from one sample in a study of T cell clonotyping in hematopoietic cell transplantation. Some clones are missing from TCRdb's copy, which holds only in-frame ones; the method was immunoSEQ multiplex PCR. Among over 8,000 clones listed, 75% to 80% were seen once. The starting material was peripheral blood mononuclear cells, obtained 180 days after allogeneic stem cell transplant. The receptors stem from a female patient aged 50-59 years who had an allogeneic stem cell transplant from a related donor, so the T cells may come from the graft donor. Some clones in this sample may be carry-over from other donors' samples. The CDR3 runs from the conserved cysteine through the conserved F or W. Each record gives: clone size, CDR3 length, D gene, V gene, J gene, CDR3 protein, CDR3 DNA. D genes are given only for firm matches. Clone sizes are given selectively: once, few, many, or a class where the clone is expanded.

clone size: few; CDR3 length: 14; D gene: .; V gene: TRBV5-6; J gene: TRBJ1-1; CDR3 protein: CASSGDTGVTEAFF; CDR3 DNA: TGTGCCAGCAGCGGGGACACCGGGGTCACTGAAGCTTTCTTT
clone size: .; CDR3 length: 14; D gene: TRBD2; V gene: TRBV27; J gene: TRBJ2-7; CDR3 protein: CASSPGRGAYEQYF; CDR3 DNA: TGTGCCAGCAGTCCCGGACGGGGGGCCTACGAGCAGTACTTC
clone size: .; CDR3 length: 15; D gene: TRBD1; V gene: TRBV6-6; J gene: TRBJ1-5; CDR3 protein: CASSSDREKNQPQHF; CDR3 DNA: TGTGCCAGCAGTTCGGACAGGGAAAAGAATCAGCCCCAGCATTTT
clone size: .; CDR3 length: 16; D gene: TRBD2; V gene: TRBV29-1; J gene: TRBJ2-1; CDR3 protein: CSVEEIGTSVYNEQFF; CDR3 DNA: TGCAGCGTTGAAGAAATAGGAACTAGCGTCTACAATGAGCAGTTCTTC
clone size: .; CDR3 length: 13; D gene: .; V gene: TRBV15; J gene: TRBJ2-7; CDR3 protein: CATSDRQSYEQYF; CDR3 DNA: TGTGCCACCAGCGACAGACAGTCCTACGAGCAGTACTTC
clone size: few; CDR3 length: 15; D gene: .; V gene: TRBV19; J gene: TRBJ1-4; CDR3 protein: CASSIVTATNEKLFF; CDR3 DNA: TGTGCCAGTAGTATAGTGACTGCAACTAATGAAAAACTGTTTTTT
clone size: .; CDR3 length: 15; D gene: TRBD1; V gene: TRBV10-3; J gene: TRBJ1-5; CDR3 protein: CAISETDRARGPQHF; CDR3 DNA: TGTGCCATCAGTGAGACGGACAGGGCACGGGGGCCCCAGCATTTT
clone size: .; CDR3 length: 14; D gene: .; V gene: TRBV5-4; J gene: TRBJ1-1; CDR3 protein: CASSLWLRGTEAFF; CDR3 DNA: TGTGCCAGCAGCTTGTGGTTGAGGGGCACTGAAGCTTTCTTT
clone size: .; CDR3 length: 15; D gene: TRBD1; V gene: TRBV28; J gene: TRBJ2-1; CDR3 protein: CASSLPGQRGNEQFF; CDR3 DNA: TGTGCCAGCAGTTTACCGGGACAGCGAGGCAATGAGCAGTTCTTC
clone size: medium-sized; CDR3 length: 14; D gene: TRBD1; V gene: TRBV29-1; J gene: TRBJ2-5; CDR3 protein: CSADDDRDQETQYF; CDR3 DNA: TGCAGCGCCGACGACGACAGGGACCAAGAGACCCAGTACTTC
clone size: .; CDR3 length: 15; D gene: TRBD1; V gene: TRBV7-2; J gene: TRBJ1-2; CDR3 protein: CASSWRTGGGYGYTF; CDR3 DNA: TGTGCCAGCAGCTGGAGGACAGGGGGCGGCTATGGCTACACCTTC
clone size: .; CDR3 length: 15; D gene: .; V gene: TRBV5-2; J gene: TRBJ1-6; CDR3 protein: CASSQPGQYNSPLHF; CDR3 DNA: TGCGCCAGCAGCCAGCCGGGACAGTATAATTCACCCCTCCACTTT
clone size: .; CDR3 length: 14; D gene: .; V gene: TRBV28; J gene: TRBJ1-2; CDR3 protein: CASSFLGESYGYTF; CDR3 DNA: TGTGCCAGCAGTTTTCTCGGTGAATCCTATGGCTACACCTTC
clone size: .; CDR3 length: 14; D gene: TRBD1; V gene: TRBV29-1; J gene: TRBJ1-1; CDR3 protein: CSARDRGKVSEAFF; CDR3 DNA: TGCAGCGCTCGGGACAGGGGGAAGGTCTCTGAAGCTTTCTTT
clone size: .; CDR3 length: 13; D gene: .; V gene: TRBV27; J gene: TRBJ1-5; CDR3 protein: CASSLTLGEPQHF; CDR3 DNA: TGTGCCAGCAGTTTAACGCTGGGTGAGCCCCAGCATTTT
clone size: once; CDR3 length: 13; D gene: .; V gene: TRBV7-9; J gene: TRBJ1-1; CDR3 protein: CASSLQSNTEAFF; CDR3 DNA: TGTGCCAGCAGCTTACAGAGTAACACTGAAGCTTTCTTT
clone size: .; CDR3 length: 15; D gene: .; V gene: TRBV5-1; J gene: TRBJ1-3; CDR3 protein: CASSVTGSSGNTIYF; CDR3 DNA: TGCGCCAGCAGCGTCACAGGAAGCTCTGGAAACACCATATATTTT
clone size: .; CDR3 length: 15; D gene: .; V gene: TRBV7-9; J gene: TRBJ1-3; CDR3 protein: CASSLARDRGNTIYF; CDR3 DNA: TGTGCCAGCAGCTTAGCGCGAGACAGGGGAAACACCATATATTTT
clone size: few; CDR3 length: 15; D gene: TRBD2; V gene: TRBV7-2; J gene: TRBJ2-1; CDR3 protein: CASSLSSGGNNEQFF; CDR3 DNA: TGTGCCAGCAGCTTATCTAGCGGGGGGAACAATGAGCAGTTCTTC
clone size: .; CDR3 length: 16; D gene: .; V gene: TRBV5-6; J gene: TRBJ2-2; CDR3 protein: CASSYDMKGHTGELFF; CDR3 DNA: TGTGCCAGCAGCTATGATATGAAGGGCCACACCGGGGAGCTGTTTTTT
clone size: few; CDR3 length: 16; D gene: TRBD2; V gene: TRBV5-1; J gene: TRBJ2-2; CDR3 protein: CASSKSGGVNTGELFF; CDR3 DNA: TGCGCCAGCAGTAAAAGCGGGGGGGTTAACACCGGGGAGCTGTTTTTT
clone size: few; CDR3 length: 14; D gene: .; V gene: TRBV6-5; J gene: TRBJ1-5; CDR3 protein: CASSNIQGSQPQHF; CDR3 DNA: TGTGCCAGCAGCAACATACAGGGATCCCAGCCCCAGCATTTT
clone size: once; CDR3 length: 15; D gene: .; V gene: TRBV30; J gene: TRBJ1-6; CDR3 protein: CAWSVRGPRNSPLHF; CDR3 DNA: TGTGCCTGGAGTGTACGTGGGCCTCGAAATTCACCCCTCCACTTT
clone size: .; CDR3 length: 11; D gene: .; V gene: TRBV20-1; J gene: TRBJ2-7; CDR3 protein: CSASPFDEQYF; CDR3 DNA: TGCAGTGCTAGCCCTTTCGACGAGCAGTACTTC
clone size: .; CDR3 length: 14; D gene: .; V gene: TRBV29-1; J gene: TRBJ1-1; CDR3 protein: CSVVRELSRTEAFF; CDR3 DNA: TGCAGCGTTGTTCGCGAGCTGAGTAGGACTGAAGCTTTCTTT
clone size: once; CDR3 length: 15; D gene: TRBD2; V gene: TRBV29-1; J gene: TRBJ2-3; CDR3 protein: CSVGEGTGGTDTQYF; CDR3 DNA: TGCAGCGTTGGGGAGGGGACCGGGGGCACAGATACGCAGTATTTT
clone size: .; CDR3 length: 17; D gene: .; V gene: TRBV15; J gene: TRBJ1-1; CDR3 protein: CATSRDGGGKADTEAFF; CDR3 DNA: TGTGCCACCAGCAGAGATGGTGGGGGGAAGGCCGACACTGAAGCTTTCTTT
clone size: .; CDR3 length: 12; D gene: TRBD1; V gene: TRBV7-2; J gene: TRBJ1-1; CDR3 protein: CASRQRGLGAFF; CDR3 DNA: TGTGCCAGCAGACAAAGGGGGCTAGGAGCTTTCTTT
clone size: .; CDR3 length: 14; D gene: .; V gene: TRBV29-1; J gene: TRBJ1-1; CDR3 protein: CSVEGDRDNTEAFF; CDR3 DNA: TGCAGCGTTGAGGGGGACCGGGACAACACTGAAGCTTTCTTT
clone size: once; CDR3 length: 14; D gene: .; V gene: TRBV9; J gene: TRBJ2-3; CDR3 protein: CASSVEEGTDTQYF; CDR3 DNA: TGTGCCAGCAGCGTAGAGGAGGGCACAGATACGCAGTATTTT
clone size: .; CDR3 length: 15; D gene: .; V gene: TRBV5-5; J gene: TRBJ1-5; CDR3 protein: CASSLSGAGLQPQHF; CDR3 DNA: TGTGCCAGCAGCTTGTCCGGGGCCGGGTTGCAGCCCCAGCATTTT
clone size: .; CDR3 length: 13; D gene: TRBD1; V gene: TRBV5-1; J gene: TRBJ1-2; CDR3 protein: CASSFTGAGGYTF; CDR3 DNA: TGCGCCAGCAGTTTTACAGGGGCTGGAGGCTACACCTTC
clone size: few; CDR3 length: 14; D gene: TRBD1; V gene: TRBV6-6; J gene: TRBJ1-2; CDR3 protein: CASTNPTGEYGYTF; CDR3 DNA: TGTGCCAGCACCAACCCGACAGGGGAGTATGGCTACACCTTC
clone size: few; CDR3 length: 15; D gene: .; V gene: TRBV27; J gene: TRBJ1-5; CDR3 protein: CASSFGGGSNQPQHF; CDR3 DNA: TGTGCCAGCAGTTTCGGCGGAGGTAGCAATCAGCCCCAGCATTTT
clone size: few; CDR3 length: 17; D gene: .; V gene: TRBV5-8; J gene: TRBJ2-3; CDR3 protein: CASSPKRRTTYTDTQYF; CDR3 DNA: TGTGCCAGCAGCCCTAAGCGCCGGACTACCTACACAGATACGCAGTATTTT
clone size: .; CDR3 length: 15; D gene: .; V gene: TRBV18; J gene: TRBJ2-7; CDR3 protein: CASSPEDDPGGEQYF; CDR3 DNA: TGTGCCAGCTCACCAGAGGATGACCCCGGAGGGGAGCAGTACTTC
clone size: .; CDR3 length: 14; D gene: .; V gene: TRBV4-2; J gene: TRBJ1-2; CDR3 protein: CASSRPSGGDGYTF; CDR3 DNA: TGTGCCAGCAGCCGTCCTTCGGGGGGGGATGGCTACACCTTC
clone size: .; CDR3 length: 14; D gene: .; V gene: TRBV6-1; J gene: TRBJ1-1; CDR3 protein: CASHRTRTNTEAFF; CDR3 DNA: TGTGCCAGCCACAGGACAAGGACGAACACTGAAGCTTTCTTT
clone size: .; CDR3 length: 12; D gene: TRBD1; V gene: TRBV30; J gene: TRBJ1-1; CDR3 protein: CALQGNRAEAFF; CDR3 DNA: TGTGCCTTACAGGGGAACAGGGCTGAAGCTTTCTTT
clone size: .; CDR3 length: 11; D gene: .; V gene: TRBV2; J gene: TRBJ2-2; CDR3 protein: CASQGAGELFF; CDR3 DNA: TGTGCCAGCCAAGGGGCCGGGGAGCTGTTTTTT
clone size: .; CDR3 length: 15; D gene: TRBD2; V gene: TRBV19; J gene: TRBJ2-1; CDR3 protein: CASTPHGGTYNEQFF; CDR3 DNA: TGTGCCAGTACTCCCCACGGGGGGACCTACAATGAGCAGTTCTTC
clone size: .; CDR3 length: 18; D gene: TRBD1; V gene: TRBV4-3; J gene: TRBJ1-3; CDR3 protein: CASSQAEYRGLSGNTIYF; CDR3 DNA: TGCGCCAGCAGCCAAGCTGAATACAGGGGCCTCTCTGGAAACACCATATATTTT
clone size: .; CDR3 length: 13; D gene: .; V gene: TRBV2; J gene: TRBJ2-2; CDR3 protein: CASSYTEAGELFF; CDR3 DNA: TGTGCCAGCAGCTACACCGAAGCCGGGGAGCTGTTTTTT
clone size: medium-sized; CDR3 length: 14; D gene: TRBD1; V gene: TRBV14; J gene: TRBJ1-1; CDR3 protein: CASSLGQGYSEAFF; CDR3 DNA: TGTGCCAGCAGCCTCGGACAGGGATATTCTGAAGCTTTCTTT
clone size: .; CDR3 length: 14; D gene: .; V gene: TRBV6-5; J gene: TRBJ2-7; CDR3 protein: CASSPIAVSYEQYF; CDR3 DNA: TGTGCCAGCAGCCCCATAGCGGTCTCCTACGAGCAGTACTTC
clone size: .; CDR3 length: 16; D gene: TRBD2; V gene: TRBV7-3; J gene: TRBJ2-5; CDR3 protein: CASSSPSGGALETQYF; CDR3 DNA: TGTGCCAGCAGCTCACCTAGCGGGGGGGCCCTGGAGACCCAGTACTTC
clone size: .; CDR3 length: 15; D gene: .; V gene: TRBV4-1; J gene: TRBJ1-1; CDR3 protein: CASSLRKAGGTEAFF; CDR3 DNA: TGCGCCAGCAGCCTGAGGAAGGCGGGCGGCACTGAAGCTTTCTTT
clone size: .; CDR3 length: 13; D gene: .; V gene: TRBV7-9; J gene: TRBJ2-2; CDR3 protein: CASTIIVTGELFF; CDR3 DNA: TGTGCCAGCACCATTATAGTCACCGGGGAGCTGTTTTTT
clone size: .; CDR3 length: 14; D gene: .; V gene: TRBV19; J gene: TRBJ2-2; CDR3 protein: CASSILGDTGELFF; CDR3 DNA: TGTGCCAGTAGTATTCTGGGGGACACCGGGGAGCTGTTTTTT
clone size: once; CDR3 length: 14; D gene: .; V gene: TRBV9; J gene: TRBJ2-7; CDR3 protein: CASSVVPSSYEQYF; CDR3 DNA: TGTGCCAGCAGCGTAGTCCCATCTTCCTACGAGCAGTACTTC
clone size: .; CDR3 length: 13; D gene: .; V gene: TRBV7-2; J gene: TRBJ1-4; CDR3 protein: CASSPGSNEKLFF; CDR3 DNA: TGTGCCAGCAGCCCCGGATCGAATGAAAAACTGTTTTTT
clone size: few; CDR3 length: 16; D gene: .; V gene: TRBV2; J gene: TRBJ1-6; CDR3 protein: CASRNLRGAVNSPLHF; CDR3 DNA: TGTGCCAGCAGGAACCTAAGGGGGGCCGTTAATTCACCCCTCCACTTT
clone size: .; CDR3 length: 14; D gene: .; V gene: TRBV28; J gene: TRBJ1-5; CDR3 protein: CASSLGGPGQPQHF; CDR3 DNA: TGTGCCAGCAGTTTGGGAGGACCTGGTCAGCCCCAGCATTTT
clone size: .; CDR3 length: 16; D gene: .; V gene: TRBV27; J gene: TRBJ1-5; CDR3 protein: CASSFIGGRYNQPQHF; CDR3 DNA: TGTGCCAGCAGTTTTATCGGGGGGCGGTACAATCAGCCCCAGCATTTT
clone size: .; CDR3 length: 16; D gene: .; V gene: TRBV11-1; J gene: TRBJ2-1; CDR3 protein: CASSLGTGISYNEQFF; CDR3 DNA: TGTGCCAGCAGCTTAGGAACGGGGATCTCCTACAATGAGCAGTTCTTC
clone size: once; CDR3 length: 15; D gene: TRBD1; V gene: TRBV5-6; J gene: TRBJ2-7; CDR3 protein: CASSLRGTGIYEQYF; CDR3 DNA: TGTGCCAGCAGCTTAAGAGGGACAGGGATCTACGAGCAGTACTTC
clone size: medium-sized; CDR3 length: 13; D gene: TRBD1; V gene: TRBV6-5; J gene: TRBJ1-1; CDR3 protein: CASSLQGTTEAFF; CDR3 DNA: TGTGCCAGCAGCCTACAGGGGACCACTGAAGCTTTCTTT